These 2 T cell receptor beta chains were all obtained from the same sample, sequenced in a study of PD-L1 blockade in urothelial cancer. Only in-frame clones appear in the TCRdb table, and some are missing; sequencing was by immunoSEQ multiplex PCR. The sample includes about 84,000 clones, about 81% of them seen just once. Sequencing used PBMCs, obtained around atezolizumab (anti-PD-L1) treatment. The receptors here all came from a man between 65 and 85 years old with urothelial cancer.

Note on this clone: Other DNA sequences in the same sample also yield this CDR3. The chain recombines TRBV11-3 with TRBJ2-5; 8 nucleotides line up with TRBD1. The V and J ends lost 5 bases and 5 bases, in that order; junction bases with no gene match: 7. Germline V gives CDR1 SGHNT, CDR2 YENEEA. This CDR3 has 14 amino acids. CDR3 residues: CASSPGQGGETQYF. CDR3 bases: TGTGCCAGCAGCCCCGGACAGGGCGGGGAGACCCAGTACTTC.

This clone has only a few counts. The CDR3 bases are TGTGCCAGTAGTATAGTTCCTACTACCTACAATGAGCAGTTCTTC. This encodes CASSIVPTTYNEQFF. V and J are TRBV19 and TRBJ2-1; D not certain. Germline CDR1 is LNHDA and CDR2 is SQIVND (reference sequence). CDR3 length: 15 residues. V gave up 1 base and J gave up 2 bases, with 9 bases separating them.